The T cell receptor beta chain under discussion was sequenced for a study of T-cell memory formation after mild COVID-19. Overall study results and limits: Shrinking CD4+ clones resided mostly in CM and EM, and CD8+ ones in EMRA. The second-wave clones peaking on day 37 were not confirmed as SARS-CoV-2-specific. Among clones contracting day 15 to 85, CD4/CD8 was balanced, whereas later expanders leaned CD4+.

Note on this clonotype: The antigen remains undetermined.

The CDR3 is 14 amino acids. In germline, CDR1 is MNHNS, CDR2 SASEGT. Deletions cut 5 bases from V and 5 bases from J, with 16 bases between. The TCR alpha and TCR beta cDNA libraries, bearing sample barcodes and UMIs, were generated by 5'RACE using constant-segment primers. MiXCR, applied by TCRdb to the 5' RACE reads, yields one record per CDR3 protein. The table lists 140,000 to 150,000 distinct CDR3 sequences, about 25% of them singletons, with approximately 25% in the top ten. Material: PBMCs or a T cell subset sorted from them (not recorded which). The receptor's source is an adult woman who had mild COVID-19 (a few samples of this study predate the infection). Cell type and time point are not known. V gene TRBV6-1 combines with J gene TRBJ2-7, with D uncertain. DNA of the CDR3: TGTGCCAGCAGTCTCCTGGCGTCTTCCAACGAGCAGTACTTC. Translating it yields CASSLLASSNEQYF.